This T cell receptor (beta chain) was found in a study of radiation and T cells in renal cell carcinoma. The trim removed 3 bases at V and 6 bases at J, leaving 1 base unmatched. Per germline, CDR1 MGHRA and CDR2 YSYEKL. This CDR3 comprises 13 residues. There are a few counts of this clone. This sample's time point: blood 2 weeks post-SBRT. Treatment given: 15 Gy SBRT to primary tumor, nephrectomy 4 weeks later. The data were produced by immunoSEQ multiplex PCR, yet TCRdb's version contains in-frame clones alone and is incomplete. The sample carries 70,000 or so clones, 82% recorded once. Sequenced here: blood, sampled from a patient whose treatment included radiotherapy and nephrectomy. This receptor was taken from a man in his 60s with renal cell carcinoma. V gene TRBV4-1 combines with J gene TRBJ2-7; 11 bases fit TRBD2. CDR3: CASSQTSGTEQYF. The CDR3 DNA reads as TGCGCCAGCAGCCAGACTAGCGGGACCGAGCAGTACTTC.